The present T cell receptor beta chain was sequenced within a study of blood T cells in healthy people across ages. Primed by a sample-barcoded 5' primer and a J-beta primer mix, a second PCR proceeded for 7 to 11 cycles. TCRdb passed the 5' RACE reads through MiXCR, listing each CDR3 protein once. This repertoire shows some 880,000 distinct CDR3 sequences, about 37% found once; its top ten account for over 10%. Notes on this clonotype: Mismatch with germline at one junction end may stem from a read error.

The CDR3 length is 15 residues. Germline-derived CDR1 and CDR2 are DFQATT and SNEGSKA (reference sequence). Material for sequencing was blood. The chain links TRBV20-1 to TRBJ2-3, with TRBD1 matching 10 bases. The receptor comes from a man aged 18 to 30 in good health. CDR3 bases: TGCAGTGCTGCCCGGACAGGGGGGTCCACAGATACACAGTATTTT. This translates into CSAARTGGSTDTQYF.